This passage covers 32 T cell receptor beta chains from one sample sequenced in a study of monozygotic twins with inflammatory bowel disease. Reanalyzing the 5' RACE reads, TCRdb keeps one entry per CDR3 protein, without DNA. This table lists 350,000 to 500,000 distinct CDR3 sequences. The specimen sequenced was blood. The receptor set was obtained from a human donor with ulcerative colitis or Crohn's disease, or a healthy co-twin of an affected twin (not recorded which).

The V and J genes are TRBV25-1 and TRBJ2-1; TCRdb selects TRBD2, and the lack of DNA leaves this call unchecked. Germline values: CDR1 MGHDK, CDR2 SYGVNS. CDR3 size: 16 residues. The CDR3 sequence: CASRETGTSGYNEQFF.

V is TRBV10-3 and J is TRBJ1-6; TCRdb designates TRBD1, a call that cannot be tested without DNA. The CDR3 is made up of 15 amino acids. The germline V gene has CDR1 ENHRY and CDR2 SYGVKD. CDR3 sequence reads: CAISERGGDNSPLHF.

V is TRBV25-1 and J is TRBJ1-1; the TRBD1 assignment by TCRdb is unverifiable without DNA. The CDR3 has 12 residues. Per the germline V gene, CDR1 is MGHDK and CDR2 is SYGVNS. CDR3 amino acids: CAAQQGRTEAFF.

The genes are TRBV18 and TRBJ1-1; with no DNA, the TCRdb D assignment of TRBD1 cannot be verified. The CDR3 covers 14 residues. Per germline, CDR1 KGHSH and CDR2 LQKENI. The CDR3 is CASSTDRLNTEAFF.

This chain links TRBV3-1 with TRBJ2-1. CDR3 length: 15 residues. From germline, CDR1 is LGHDT and CDR2 YNNKEL (reference sequence). CDR3: CASSQDRQNYNEQFF.

The chain links TRBV7-3 to TRBJ2-1; the TRBD2 assignment by TCRdb is unverifiable without DNA. Germline values: CDR1 SGHTA, CDR2 FQGTGA. The CDR3 runs 14 residues. The CDR3 loop reads CATSGGPLDNEQFF.

The rearrangement links TRBV5-1 to TRBJ2-1; there is no DNA to check the TCRdb D call of TRBD2. Per germline, CDR1 SGHRS and CDR2 YFSETQ. The CDR3 spans 17 residues. CDR3 residues: CASSSLQSGGAENEQFF. The full variable domain, with the rest looked up from reference TRBV5-1 and TRBJ2-1, is KAGVTQTPRYLIKTRGQQVTLSCSPISGHRSVSWYQQTPGQGLQFLFEYFSETQRNKGNFPGRFSGRQFSNSRSEMNVSTLELGDSALYLCASSSLQSGGAENEQFFGPGTRLTVL.

This sequence joins TRBV12-3 or TRBV12-4 and TRBJ1-1. The CDR3 runs to 15 residues. This chain's CDR3 is CASSLNGDKNTEAFF.

V gene TRBV3-1 combines with J gene TRBJ2-2; TCRdb outputs TRBD1, but without DNA this stays unchecked. CDR3 length: 17 residues. Per the germline V gene, CDR1 is LGHDT and CDR2 is YNNKEL (reference sequence). CDR3 amino acids: CASSPRKRGGAYGELFF.

This sequence joins TRBV7-3 and TRBJ2-1; TCRdb proposes TRBD2, but this gene call is untestable without DNA. The germline V gene has CDR1 SGHTA and CDR2 FQGTGA. The CDR3 consists of 13 residues. CDR3 sequence: CASSPGGATKLFF.

The genes are TRBV7-9 and TRBJ2-3. The CDR3 is 15 residues long. CDR1 is SEHNR and CDR2 is FQNEAQ in the germline V gene (reference sequence). This CDR3 is CASSLVVGNTDTQYF.

The chain recombines TRBV29-1 with TRBJ2-1; TCRdb designates TRBD2, a call that cannot be tested without DNA. The length of the CDR3 is 11 residues. Per the germline V gene, CDR1 is SQVTM and CDR2 is ANQGSEA. CDR3 protein: CSEREYNEQFF.

J is TRBJ1-1 and V is TRBV10-3; TCRdb's D call of TRBD1 is untestable without DNA. The CDR3 sequence is 17 residues long. The germline gives CDR1 ENHRY, CDR2 SYGVKD. The CDR3 reads CAISDSGTGSMNTEAFF.

The chain employs TRBV18 and TRBJ1-1; TCRdb selects TRBD1, and the lack of DNA leaves this call unchecked. The germline V gene encodes CDR1 KGHSH and CDR2 LQKENI. The CDR3 consists of 15 residues. The CDR3 reads CASSPGTGSTTEAFF.

The rearrangement joins TRBV5-1 to TRBJ2-2; TCRdb's D gene call, TRBD2, goes unchecked for lack of DNA. The length of the CDR3 is 14 residues. In germline, CDR1 is SGHRS, CDR2 YFSETQ. The CDR3: CASSAGTMVGELFF.

The rearrangement links TRBV15 to TRBJ2-1; TCRdb designates TRBD2, a call that cannot be tested without DNA. The CDR3 is made up of 16 amino acids. The germline gives CDR1 LNHNV, CDR2 YYDKDF (reference sequence). The CDR3 sequence is CATADMGLASYNEQFF. Drawing the rest from reference TRBV15 and TRBJ2-1, the complete variable domain is DAMVIQNPRYQVTQFGKPVTLSCSQTLNHNVMYWYQQKSSQAPKLLFHYYDKDFNNEADTPDNFQSRRPNTSFCFLDIRSPGLGDTAMYLCATADMGLASYNEQFFGPGTRLTVL.

The chain has TRBV7-2 and TRBJ2-3; TCRdb proposes TRBD2, but this gene call is untestable without DNA. The CDR3 has 15 residues. Germline V CDR1 and CDR2: SGHTA, FQGNSA. Here the CDR3 reads CASSLSTASSFAQYF. Together with reference TRBV7-2 and TRBJ2-3, the CDR3 gives the full variable domain: GAGVSQSPSNKVTEKGKDVELRCDPISGHTALYWYRQSLGQGLEFLIYFQGNSAPDKSGLPSDRFSAERTGGSVSTLTIQRTQQEDSAVYLCASSLSTASSFAQYFGPGTRLTVL.

The chain carries TRBV29-1 and TRBJ2-7; the TCRdb call, TRBD2, lacks DNA for checking. CDR1 is SQVTM, CDR2 ANQGSEA, per germline. The CDR3 totals 13 residues. Here the CDR3 reads CSVVASGRYEQYF.

The gene calls are TRBV20-1 and TRBJ1-1; TCRdb's assignment of TRBD1 cannot be checked, as there is no DNA. The V gene's germline CDR1 is DFQATT and CDR2 SNEGSKA (reference sequence). CDR3 length equals 13 residues. CDR3 loop: CSGRGWDLTEAFF.

The chain uses TRBV6-5 and TRBJ2-7; the TCRdb D gene call, TRBD1, has no DNA to confirm it. This CDR3 contains 14 residues. Germline values: CDR1 MNHEY, CDR2 SVGAGI. CDR3 in amino acids: CASSSPGRGFEQYF.

The chain joins TRBV12-3 or TRBV12-4 to TRBJ2-3; TCRdb indicates TRBD1, and absent DNA this call remains unverified. This CDR3 is built from 14 residues. The CDR3 spells CASSSQGKTDTQYF.

The gene calls are TRBV20-1 and TRBJ2-2. The CDR3 is made up of 14 amino acids. Germline V gene data show CDR1 as DFQATT and CDR2 as SNEGSKA (reference sequence). Here the CDR3 reads CSARGGRDSGELFF.

The J gene is TRBJ2-4, the V gene TRBV3-1; lacking DNA, the TRBD1 call made by TCRdb goes unchecked. Germline CDR1 reads LGHDT; CDR2 reads YNNKEL (reference sequence). This CDR3 has 14 residues. This chain's CDR3 is CASSLGGFENIQYF.

The V and J genes are TRBV20-1 and TRBJ2-1; as DNA is missing, the TRBD2 call by TCRdb cannot be tested. Germline V lookup: CDR1 DFQATT, CDR2 SNEGSKA (reference sequence). The CDR3 has 15 amino acids. This CDR3 is CSARERGRALNEQFF.

The chain has TRBV6-2 or TRBV6-3 and TRBJ1-5; the D call of TRBD1 rests on TCRdb alone, since no DNA is present to check it. The CDR3 consists of 15 residues. Germline lookup yields CDR1 MNHEY and CDR2 SVGEGT. This CDR3 is CASSIRQGGNQPQHF.

The chain carries TRBV12-3 or TRBV12-4 and TRBJ2-6; TCRdb calls TRBD1, which cannot be checked without DNA. This CDR3 region has 16 residues. The CDR3: CASSFQGSSGANVLTF.

CDR3 sequence: CASSQEIGRDRTYEQYF. The J gene is TRBJ2-7, the V gene TRBV4-2; absent DNA, TCRdb's TRBD1 call cannot be checked. The CDR3 extends over 17 amino acids. Germline V gene lookup returns CDR1 LGHNA and CDR2 YNFKEQ.

This rearrangement joins TRBV5-6 to TRBJ1-5; TCRdb returns TRBD1, unconfirmable since there is no DNA. The CDR3 loop spans 16 amino acids. Per germline, CDR1 SGHDT and CDR2 YYEEEE. The CDR3 here is CASSLGRGISGEPQHF.

The V gene is TRBV30, the J gene TRBJ2-2; absent DNA, TCRdb's TRBD1 call cannot be checked. Looked up from germline, CDR1 is GTSNPN and CDR2 is SVGIG (reference sequence). This CDR3 has 14 amino acids. The CDR3 here is CAQKWGPNTGELFF.

The V gene is TRBV7-8, the J gene TRBJ2-2; TCRdb outputs TRBD2, but without DNA this stays unchecked. The length of the CDR3 is 16 residues. Germline V gene data show CDR1 as SGHVS and CDR2 as FQNEAQ. The CDR3 spells CASSLALGGKAGELFF.

The chain recombines TRBV20-1 with TRBJ1-5; TCRdb selects TRBD1, and the lack of DNA leaves this call unchecked. Germline V CDR1 and CDR2: DFQATT, SNEGSKA (reference sequence). The CDR3 consists of 14 residues. CDR3 region: CSARQGSSNQPQHF.

This sequence joins TRBV20-1 and TRBJ2-1; the D gene TCRdb calls, TRBD1, cannot be checked with no DNA. Germline V gives CDR1 DFQATT, CDR2 SNEGSKA (reference sequence). CDR3 length equals 13 residues. CDR3 loop: CSARDYRVYEQFF.